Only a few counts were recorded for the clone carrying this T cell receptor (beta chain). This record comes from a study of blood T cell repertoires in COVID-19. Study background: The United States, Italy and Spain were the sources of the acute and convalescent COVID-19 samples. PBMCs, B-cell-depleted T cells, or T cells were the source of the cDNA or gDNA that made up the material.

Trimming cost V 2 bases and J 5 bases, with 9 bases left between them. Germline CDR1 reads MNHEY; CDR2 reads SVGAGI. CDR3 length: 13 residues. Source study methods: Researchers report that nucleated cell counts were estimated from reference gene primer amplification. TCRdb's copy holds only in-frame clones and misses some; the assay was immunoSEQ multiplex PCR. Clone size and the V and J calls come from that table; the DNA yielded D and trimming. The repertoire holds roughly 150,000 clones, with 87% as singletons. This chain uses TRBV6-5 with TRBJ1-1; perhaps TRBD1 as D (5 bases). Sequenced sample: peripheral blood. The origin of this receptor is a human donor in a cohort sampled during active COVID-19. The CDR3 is CASSYEGRTEAFF. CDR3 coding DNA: TGTGCCAGCAGTTACGAGGGGAGGACTGAAGCTTTCTTT.